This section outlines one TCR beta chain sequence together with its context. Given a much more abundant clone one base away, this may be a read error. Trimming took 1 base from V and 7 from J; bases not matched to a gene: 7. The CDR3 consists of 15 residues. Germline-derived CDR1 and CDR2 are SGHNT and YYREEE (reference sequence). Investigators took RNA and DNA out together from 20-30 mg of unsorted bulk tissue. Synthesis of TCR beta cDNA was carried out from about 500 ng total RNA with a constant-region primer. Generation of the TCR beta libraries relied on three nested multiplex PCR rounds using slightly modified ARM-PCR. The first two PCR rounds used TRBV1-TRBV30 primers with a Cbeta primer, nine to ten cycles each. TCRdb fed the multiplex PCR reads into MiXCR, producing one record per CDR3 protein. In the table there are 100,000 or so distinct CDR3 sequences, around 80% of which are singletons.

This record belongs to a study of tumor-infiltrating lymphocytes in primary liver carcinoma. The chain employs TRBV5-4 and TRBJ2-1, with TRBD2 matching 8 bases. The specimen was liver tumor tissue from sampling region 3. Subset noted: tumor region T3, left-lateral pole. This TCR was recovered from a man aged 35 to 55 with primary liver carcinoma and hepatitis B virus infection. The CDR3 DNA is TGTGCCAGCAGCTTGTTCAGCCGGGGGGGGAATGAGCAGTTCTTC. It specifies CASSLFSRGGNEQFF.